The rows below give T cell receptor beta chains drawn from one sample of a study of T cell repertoires in cytomegalovirus infection. TCRdb reprocessed the reads with MiXCR, giving one entry per CDR3 protein. Of approximately 750,000 distinct CDR3 sequences listed, 35% are singletons. Specimen: PBMCs. Receptor source: a human donor in good health (CMV status not recorded). Some clones in this sample may be carry-over from other donors' samples. The CDR3 runs from the conserved cysteine through the conserved F or W. The D gene is left open where the match is weak. The listing skips clone size in some rows; elsewhere it reads once, few, many or a size class.

J: TRBJ2-7
V: TRBV7-9
D: NA
size: few
DNA: TGTGCCAGCAGCGTCCAGGGTGCCGGGTACGAGCAGTACTTC
CDR3: CASSVQGAGYEQYF

J: TRBJ2-5
V: TRBV14
D: TRBD2
size: NA
DNA: TGTGCCAGCAGCCAAAGGCCCACCGCTAGCGGGGGGGCCATCGAAGAGACCCAGTACTTC
CDR3: CASSQRPTASGGAIEETQYF

J: TRBJ2-3
V: TRBV28
D: TRBD1
size: NA
DNA: TGTGCCAGCAGTTTGACAGGGCCTAGCACAGATACGCAGTATTTT
CDR3: CASSLTGPSTDTQYF

J: TRBJ1-1
V: TRBV6-1
D: NA
size: few
DNA: TGTGCCAGCAGTTTTTTCTTCGGGTCGAACACTGAAGCTTTCTTT
CDR3: CASSFFFGSNTEAFF

J: TRBJ1-5
V: TRBV6-5
D: NA
size: few
DNA: TGTGCCAGCAGTTTATACCGGGACACCCCCCAGCATTTT
CDR3: CASSLYRDTPQHF

J: TRBJ1-1
V: TRBV4-1
D: NA
size: NA
DNA: TGCGCCAGCAGCCAAACGGGACTTCCGAACACTGAAGCTTTCTTT
CDR3: CASSQTGLPNTEAFF

J: TRBJ2-1
V: TRBV7-9
D: NA
size: few
DNA: TGTGCCAGCAGCCGTCTAGCAGTTGAGCAGTTCTTC
CDR3: CASSRLAVEQFF

J: TRBJ1-5
V: TRBV30
D: NA
size: few
DNA: TGTGCCTGGAGTGGGGGAGGCAATCAGCCCCAGCATTTT
CDR3: CAWSGGGNQPQHF

J: TRBJ2-1
V: TRBV7-8
D: TRBD1
size: NA
DNA: TGTGCCAGCAGCTCAGCCGGGACAGGGATTTACAATGAGCAGTTCTTC
CDR3: CASSSAGTGIYNEQFF

J: TRBJ2-5
V: TRBV4-2
D: TRBD2
size: NA
DNA: TGTGCCAGCAGCCGTGGAGAAGGCCGGGAGGGTACTGGGACCCAGTACTTC
CDR3: CASSRGEGREGTGTQYF

J: TRBJ2-7
V: TRBV28
D: NA
size: few
DNA: TGTGCCAGCAGTCATCGAGTGTCCCGTTACGAGCAGTACTTC
CDR3: CASSHRVSRYEQYF

J: TRBJ2-3
V: TRBV7-2
D: TRBD1
size: few
DNA: TGTGCCAGCAGCGTACAGGGGGCCGCTTCAGATACGCAGTATTTT
CDR3: CASSVQGAASDTQYF

J: TRBJ1-2
V: TRBV19
D: NA
size: NA
DNA: TGTGCCAGTAGTTCGTGGAATTCAGGGAGTTCTAACTATGGCTACACCTTC
CDR3: CASSSWNSGSSNYGYTF

J: TRBJ1-1
V: TRBV30
D: NA
size: NA
DNA: TGTGCCTGGAGCGCGGCTATCGACATGAACACTGAAGCTTTCTTT
CDR3: CAWSAAIDMNTEAFF

J: TRBJ2-3
V: TRBV6-4
D: NA
size: NA
DNA: TGTGCCAGCAGTGACTCGTGGAGGAAAACAGATACGCAGTATTTT
CDR3: CASSDSWRKTDTQYF

J: TRBJ1-1
V: TRBV12-3/TRBV12-4
D: TRBD1
size: many
DNA: TGTGCCAGCAGTTCGGGACAGGGAGGAGCTTTCTTT
CDR3: CASSSGQGGAFF

J: TRBJ1-1
V: TRBV12-3/TRBV12-4
D: NA
size: NA
DNA: TGTGCCAGCAGACTGGGGGGGTTGAACACTGAAGCTTTCTTT
CDR3: CASRLGGLNTEAFF

J: TRBJ1-5
V: TRBV9
D: NA
size: NA
DNA: TGTGCCAGCAACCAACAGGGCGCCAACCAGCCCCAGCATTTT
CDR3: CASNQQGANQPQHF

J: TRBJ2-3
V: TRBV29-1
D: TRBD2
size: once
DNA: TGCAGCGTTGAAAACCGCGGGAGTAGGCCCACAGATACGCAGTATTTT
CDR3: CSVENRGSRPTDTQYF

J: TRBJ1-2
V: TRBV12-3/TRBV12-4
D: NA
size: once
DNA: TGTGCCAGCAGTTTATACACAGGGTTCTATGGCTACACCTTC
CDR3: CASSLYTGFYGYTF

J: TRBJ2-7
V: TRBV5-4
D: NA
size: NA
DNA: TGTGCCAGCAGCTTGGAAGGGGCCGGAGGGAGCTCCTACGAGCAGTACTTC
CDR3: CASSLEGAGGSSYEQYF

J: TRBJ1-5
V: TRBV28
D: TRBD1
size: many
DNA: TGTGCCAGCAGAAACCGGGACAGGGGATATAGCAATCAGCCCCAGCATTTT
CDR3: CASRNRDRGYSNQPQHF

J: TRBJ1-1
V: TRBV5-6
D: NA
size: NA
DNA: TGTGCCAGCAGCTGGGCCGGATTCACTGAAGCTTTCTTT
CDR3: CASSWAGFTEAFF

J: TRBJ1-3
V: TRBV7-9
D: TRBD1
size: NA
DNA: TGTGCCAGCAGCTTAACAGGGGGTGGAAACACCATATATTTT
CDR3: CASSLTGGGNTIYF

J: TRBJ1-1
V: TRBV7-2
D: NA
size: NA
DNA: TGTGCCAGCAGCTTCAGAGCACCGAACACTGAAGCTTTCTTT
CDR3: CASSFRAPNTEAFF

J: TRBJ1-6
V: TRBV11-2
D: NA
size: NA
DNA: TGTGCCAGCAGCTTAGGACCCACAGGGCCAAACTCACCCCTCCACTTT
CDR3: CASSLGPTGPNSPLHF

J: TRBJ1-4
V: TRBV7-8
D: NA
size: few
DNA: TGTGCCAGCAGAGGTATAACCGCTAATGAAAAACTGTTTTTT
CDR3: CASRGITANEKLFF

J: TRBJ2-2
V: TRBV5-5
D: NA
size: few
DNA: TGTGCCAGCAGCTTGTTCCTCACCGGGGAGCTGTTTTTT
CDR3: CASSLFLTGELFF

J: TRBJ2-3
V: TRBV2
D: NA
size: NA
DNA: TGTGCCAGCAGTGTGGACCCTAGCACAGATACGCAGTATTTT
CDR3: CASSVDPSTDTQYF

J: TRBJ1-1
V: TRBV7-2
D: NA
size: many
DNA: TGTGCCAGCACCTACCTGGGCACTGAAGCTTTCTTT
CDR3: CASTYLGTEAFF

J: TRBJ1-1
V: TRBV7-9
D: NA
size: NA
DNA: TGTGCCAGCAGCCCCCTAGCGTTGGGGGTTGAAGCTTTCTTT
CDR3: CASSPLALGVEAFF

J: TRBJ2-1
V: TRBV24-1
D: NA
size: NA
DNA: TGTGCCACCAGTGCCCATGGGGGGAGGACCCTAAACAATGAGCAGTTCTTC
CDR3: CATSAHGGRTLNNEQFF

J: TRBJ1-4
V: TRBV6-1
D: NA
size: few
DNA: TGTGCCAGCAGTCAACATGAAAAACTGTTTTTT
CDR3: CASSQHEKLFF

J: TRBJ2-1
V: TRBV28
D: TRBD2
size: few
DNA: TGTGCCAGTAGGACTAGCGGGACCTACAATGAGCAGTTCTTC
CDR3: CASRTSGTYNEQFF

J: TRBJ2-1
V: TRBV7-2
D: NA
size: few
DNA: TGTGCCAGCAGCGGTCAGGGTATCTTTTCCTACAATGAGCAGTTCTTC
CDR3: CASSGQGIFSYNEQFF

J: TRBJ2-5
V: TRBV10-3
D: TRBD1
size: NA
DNA: TGTGCCATCAAACCGGGGACACAGGGGACGGAGACCCAGTACTTC
CDR3: CAIKPGTQGTETQYF

J: TRBJ2-2
V: TRBV5-6
D: NA
size: few
DNA: TGTGCCAGCAGCTTGGATGTTGGGGAGCGGACGGACAAACTGAACACCGGGGAGCTGTTTTTT
CDR3: CASSLDVGERTDKLNTGELFF

J: TRBJ2-3
V: TRBV7-9
D: TRBD2
size: NA
DNA: TGTGCCAGCAGCTTTCAGTTAGGGACTAGCGCTAGCACAGATACGCAGTATTTT
CDR3: CASSFQLGTSASTDTQYF

J: TRBJ1-6
V: TRBV5-1
D: TRBD1
size: NA
DNA: TGCGCCAGCAGCTTGGTGACAGGGGGAGGCAATTCACCCCTCCACTTT
CDR3: CASSLVTGGGNSPLHF

J: TRBJ1-2
V: TRBV28
D: NA
size: once
DNA: TGTGCCAGCAGTTTACAGGGAGGAAGTGGCTACACCTTC
CDR3: CASSLQGGSGYTF

J: TRBJ2-7
V: TRBV6-2/TRBV6-3
D: TRBD2
size: NA
DNA: TGTGCCAGCAGTGTGTCCCGACTAGCGGGAGATTCCTACGAGCAGTACTTC
CDR3: CASSVSRLAGDSYEQYF

J: TRBJ2-5
V: TRBV20-1
D: NA
size: NA
DNA: TGCAGTGCTAGAGAAGTTCCAGCGGCAGCTCAAGAGACCCAGTACTTC
CDR3: CSAREVPAAAQETQYF

J: TRBJ2-1
V: TRBV7-3
D: NA
size: NA
DNA: TGTGCCAGCAGCCCAAAGAGCGGGCGCTCCTACAATGAGCAGTTCTTC
CDR3: CASSPKSGRSYNEQFF

J: TRBJ1-2
V: TRBV7-2
D: NA
size: NA
DNA: TGTGCCAGCACCCGATCGGGGTCCCGGCCGTCGGGCTACACCTTC
CDR3: CASTRSGSRPSGYTF

J: TRBJ1-4
V: TRBV3-1
D: NA
size: NA
DNA: TGTGCCAGCAGCCTACAACAGGGCCGGTATGAAAAACTGTTTTTT
CDR3: CASSLQQGRYEKLFF

J: TRBJ2-4
V: TRBV24-1
D: NA
size: NA
DNA: TGTGCCACCAGTGCGGGACTCCAAAACATTCAGTACTTC
CDR3: CATSAGLQNIQYF

J: TRBJ2-1
V: TRBV20-1
D: TRBD1
size: NA
DNA: TGCAGTGCTCTGTTCAGGGGGCTATCGGATCATGAGCAGTTCTTC
CDR3: CSALFRGLSDHEQFF

J: TRBJ2-2
V: TRBV19
D: TRBD1
size: many
DNA: TGTGCCAGTAGCCCCGAGGGGGCGACGAACACCGGGGAGCTGTTTTTT
CDR3: CASSPEGATNTGELFF

J: TRBJ2-3
V: TRBV27
D: NA
size: NA
DNA: TGTGCCAGCAGTTTGTATGGTGTGATGGGCACGCAGTATTTT
CDR3: CASSLYGVMGTQYF

J: TRBJ1-1
V: TRBV10-3
D: NA
size: NA
DNA: TGTGCCATCAGTGGGGGCGGGACGGTAAATTTGGGTTTGACTGAAGCTTTCTTT
CDR3: CAISGGGTVNLGLTEAFF

J: TRBJ2-7
V: TRBV12-3/TRBV12-4
D: NA
size: few
DNA: TGTGCCAGCAGTTTTTCGGGACTGCTCCCCTACGAGCAGTACTTC
CDR3: CASSFSGLLPYEQYF

J: TRBJ2-2
V: TRBV5-1
D: NA
size: once
DNA: TGCGCCAGCAGCAAGGCCGTTACCGGGGAGCTGTTTTTT
CDR3: CASSKAVTGELFF

J: TRBJ1-1
V: TRBV7-8
D: NA
size: many
DNA: TGTGCCAGCAGCTTTCGGAGGGGGTTTACCACTGAAGCTTTCTTT
CDR3: CASSFRRGFTTEAFF

J: TRBJ1-2
V: TRBV20-1
D: TRBD1
size: NA
DNA: TGCAGTGCTCCAATGCAGGGGACAGGGAAGACCTATGGCTACACCTTC
CDR3: CSAPMQGTGKTYGYTF

J: TRBJ2-1
V: TRBV20-1
D: NA
size: NA
DNA: TGCAGTGCTAGAGATCAGTGGAGCTCCTACAATGAGCAGTTCTTC
CDR3: CSARDQWSSYNEQFF